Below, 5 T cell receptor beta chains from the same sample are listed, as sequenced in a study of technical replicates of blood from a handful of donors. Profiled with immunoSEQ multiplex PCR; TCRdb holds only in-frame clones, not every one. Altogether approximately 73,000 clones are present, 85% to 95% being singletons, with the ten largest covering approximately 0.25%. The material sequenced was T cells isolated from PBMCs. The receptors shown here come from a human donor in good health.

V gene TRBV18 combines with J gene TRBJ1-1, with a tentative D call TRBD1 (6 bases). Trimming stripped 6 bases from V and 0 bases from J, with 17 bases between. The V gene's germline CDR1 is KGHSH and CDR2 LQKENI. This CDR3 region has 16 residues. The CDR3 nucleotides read TGTGCCAGCTCCGAGGCGGGGGGCGGACTGAACACTGAAGCTTTCTTT. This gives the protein CASSEAGGGLNTEAFF.

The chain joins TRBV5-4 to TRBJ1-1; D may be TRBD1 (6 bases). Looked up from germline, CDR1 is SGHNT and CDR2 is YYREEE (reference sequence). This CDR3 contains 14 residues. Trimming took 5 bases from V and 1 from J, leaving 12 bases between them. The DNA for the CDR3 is TGTGCCAGCAGAACCTCACAGGGGAACACTGAAGCTTTCTTT. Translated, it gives CASRTSQGNTEAFF. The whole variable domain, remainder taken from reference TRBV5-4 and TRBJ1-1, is ETGVTQSPTHLIKTRGQQVTLRCSSQSGHNTVSWYQQALGQGPQFIFQYYREEENGRGNFPPRFSGLQFPNYSSELNVNALELDDSALYLCASRTSQGNTEAFFGQGTRLTVV.

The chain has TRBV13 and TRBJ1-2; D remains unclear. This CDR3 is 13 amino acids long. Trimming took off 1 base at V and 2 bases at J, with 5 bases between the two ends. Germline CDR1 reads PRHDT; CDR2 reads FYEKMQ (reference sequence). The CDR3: CASSLDRNYGYTF. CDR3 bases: TGTGCCAGCAGCTTAGACCGGAACTATGGCTACACCTTC.

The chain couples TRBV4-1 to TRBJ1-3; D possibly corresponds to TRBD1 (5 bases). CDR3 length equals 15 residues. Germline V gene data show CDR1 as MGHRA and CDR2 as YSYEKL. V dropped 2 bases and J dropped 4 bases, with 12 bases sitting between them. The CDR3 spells CASSQQGSGGNTIYF. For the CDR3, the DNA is TGCGCCAGCAGCCAACAGGGTTCTGGAGGAAACACCATATATTTT.

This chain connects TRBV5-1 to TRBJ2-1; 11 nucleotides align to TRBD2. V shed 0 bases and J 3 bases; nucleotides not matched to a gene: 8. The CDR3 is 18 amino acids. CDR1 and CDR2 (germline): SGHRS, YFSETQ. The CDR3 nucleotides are TGCGCCAGCAGCTTGGCTGGGGATAGCGGGAGGGACTACAATGAGCAGTTCTTC. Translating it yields CASSLAGDSGRDYNEQFF.